Listed here are 30 T cell receptor beta chains from one sample, sequenced in a study of T-cell reconstitution after alpha-beta-depleted transplantation in children. TCRbeta library preparation incorporated unique molecular identifiers. TCRdb reprocessed the PCR reads with MiXCR, giving one entry per CDR3 protein. The table has hundreds of thousands of distinct CDR3 sequences, over 9.5% seen once. Sequenced here: PBMCs, sampled before TCRalphabeta/CD19-depleted stem cell transplant. These receptors all come from a child younger than 10 with inherited bone marrow failure, due to receive a stem cell transplant.

The CDR3 reads CASSQETGVGTQPQHF. For the CDR3, the DNA is TGCGCCAGCAGCCAAGAGACAGGGGTGGGGACTCAGCCCCAGCATTTT. J is TRBJ1-5 and V is TRBV4-1; TRBD1 agrees at 8 bases. The CDR3 loop spans 16 amino acids. The ends lost 0 bases at V and 6 bases at J; junction bases unmatched: 7. CDR1 and CDR2 from the germline V gene are MGHRA and YSYEKL.

This clonotype was counted at least ten times. The chain couples TRBV4-1 to TRBJ2-7; TRBD1 aligns across 10 bases. V shed 4 bases, J shed 4 bases, and the junction held 1 base outside the gene matches. CDR1 MGHRA and CDR2 YSYEKL come from the germline V gene. CDR3 length: 13 residues. CDR3 in amino acids: CASSPDRGYEQYF. The CDR3 region has the DNA TGCGCCAGCAGCCCGGACAGGGGGTACGAGCAGTACTTC.

The genes are TRBV6-5 and TRBJ1-6; 7 bases line up with TRBD1. CDR3 length equals 15 residues. Trimming at V came to 2 bases and at J to 6 bases, leaving 4 bases not matched to a gene. Germline V gene sequence: CDR1 MNHEY, CDR2 SVGAGI. The CDR3 DNA follows: TGTGCCAGCAGTTACCGGGACAGCTTTAATTCACCCCTCCACTTT. Amino acids: CASSYRDSFNSPLHF.

This clonotype came up once. It may be a read error: a sequence one base away is much more abundant. The rearrangement uses TRBV12-3 or TRBV12-4 and TRBJ2-7; 10 bases agree with TRBD1. The CDR3 covers 13 residues. The CDR3 loop is CASSWDRGLEHYF. DNA for the CDR3: TGTGCCAGCAGTTGGGACAGGGGCCTCGAGCATTACTTC.

There are many counts of this clonotype. This chain connects TRBV7-9 to TRBJ1-3; D ambiguous. The V end lost 4 bases, the J end lost 0 bases, and 10 bases lay between the germline ends. Germline V gives CDR1 SEHNR, CDR2 FQNEAQ (reference sequence). This CDR3 comprises 15 residues. CDR3 loop: CASSYWPISGNTIYF. In nucleotides, the CDR3 is TGTGCCAGCAGCTATTGGCCGATCTCTGGAAACACCATATATTTT.

This clonotype was detected many times. The chain employs TRBV6-5 and TRBJ2-1; D unclear. Trimming shortened V by 8 bases and J by 7 bases, and 12 bases separated the two germline ends. Germline V gene data show CDR1 as MNHEY and CDR2 as SVGAGI. This CDR3 contains 12 residues. The CDR3 nucleotides read TGTGCCAGCTTTAGGGATTGGAATGAGCAGTTCTTC. It yields the protein CASFRDWNEQFF.

The chain has TRBV20-1 and TRBJ2-7; the D is unclear. V was cut by 3 bases and J by 3 bases, with 15 bases left in between. Germline V gene sequence: CDR1 DFQATT, CDR2 SNEGSKA (reference sequence). This CDR3 has 14 residues. CDR3 bases: TGCAGTGCTAGTGGCTCAGCCCGTATCTACGAGCAGTACTTC. Its translation: CSASGSARIYEQYF.

This clonotype was detected many times. J is TRBJ1-5 and V is TRBV12-3 or TRBV12-4; 10 bases line up with TRBD1. Trimming took 5 bases from V and 4 from J; bases not matched to a gene: 5. The CDR3 runs 15 residues. CDR3 nucleotides: TGTGCCAGCAGTCGGGACAGGGGAACGAATCAGCCCCAGCATTTT. Translating gives CASSRDRGTNQPQHF.

This chain connects TRBV20-1 to TRBJ2-7, with D possibly TRBD2 on 6 matching bases. In germline, CDR1 is DFQATT, CDR2 SNEGSKA (reference sequence). V was trimmed by 3 bases and J by 2 bases, leaving 11 bases between them. The CDR3 spans 13 residues. CDR3 sequence (DNA): TGCAGTGCTAGCCGGGGAGGAGCCTACGAGCAGTACTTC. Protein: CSASRGGAYEQYF.

This chain connects TRBV28 to TRBJ2-1, with TRBD1 matching 9 bases. V was pared by 7 bases and J by 6 bases, with 13 bases of the junction left unmatched. CDR3 length equals 16 residues. Germline CDR1 MDHEN, CDR2 SYDVKM. CDR3 sequence: CASNEPGQGGGNEQFF. The DNA for the CDR3 is TGTGCCAGCAACGAACCGGGACAGGGTGGGGGCAATGAGCAGTTCTTC.

CDR3 bases: TGTGCCAGCAGCTCACGGGAGGCCGAGCAGTTCTTC. The encoded protein is CASSSREAEQFF. The chain has TRBV13 and TRBJ2-1; the match to TRBD2 covers 7 bases. The CDR3 is made up of 12 amino acids. Looked up from germline, CDR1 is PRHDT and CDR2 is FYEKMQ (reference sequence). V lost 4 bases, J lost 10 bases, and 4 bases stayed unmatched.

This clonotype was found many times. The chain employs TRBV10-3 and TRBJ1-1; 7 bases match TRBD1. Germline trimming cut 8 bases from V and 3 bases from J; bases unmatched to any gene: 6. Germline V CDR1 and CDR2: ENHRY, SYGVKD. The CDR3 contains 13 residues. The CDR3 protein is CAIAGTEDTEAFF. CDR3 sequence (DNA): TGTGCCATCGCCGGGACAGAAGACACTGAAGCTTTCTTT.

A few counts support this clonotype. The chain carries TRBV19 and TRBJ2-1; D is possibly TRBD2 (6 bases). V was trimmed by 1 base and J by 2 bases, leaving 9 bases between them. The CDR3 sequence is 15 residues long. Germline CDR1 LNHDA, CDR2 SQIVND (reference sequence). The CDR3 bases are TGTGCCAGTAGTATAGTTGCGGGAACCTACAATGAGCAGTTCTTC. Protein sequence: CASSIVAGTYNEQFF.

This clonotype was observed a few times. V is TRBV5-1 and J is TRBJ2-3, with D perhaps matching TRBD1 or TRBD2 (5 bases each). Trimming took off 3 bases at V and 0 bases at J, with 14 bases between the two ends. Germline assignment: CDR1 SGHRS and CDR2 YFSETQ. The CDR3 contains 16 residues. This CDR3 reads CASSWMGTISTDTQYF. As DNA, the CDR3 is TGCGCCAGCAGCTGGATGGGGACGATCAGCACAGATACGCAGTATTTT.

This clonotype was observed at least ten times. The rearrangement uses TRBV24-1 and TRBJ2-3; D gene unclear. The germline gives CDR1 KGHDR, CDR2 SFDVKD. This CDR3 is 11 amino acids long. V lost 5 bases and J lost 4, with 3 bases in between. CDR3 bases: TGTGCCACCAGTGCTGCAGATACGCAGTATTTT. Its protein product is CATSAADTQYF.

Many counts were recorded for this clonotype. The chain is built from TRBV6-2 or TRBV6-3 and TRBJ2-1; maybe TRBD2 (5 bases). V was pared by 0 bases and J by 6 bases, with 12 bases between. Germline CDR1 MNHEY, CDR2 SVGEGT. The CDR3 is made up of 15 amino acids. The CDR3 here is CASSYSKRSGNEQFF. The CDR3, as DNA: TGTGCCAGCAGTTACTCGAAGCGGTCCGGCAATGAGCAGTTCTTC.

This clonotype was seen at least ten times. The chain combines TRBV5-1 with TRBJ2-3; D call uncertain. CDR1 and CDR2 (germline): SGHRS, YFSETQ. V gave up 0 bases and J gave up 4 bases, with 9 bases separating them. The CDR3 extends over 14 amino acids. CDR3 amino acids: CASSLGIGSDTQYF. In DNA, the CDR3 is TGCGCCAGCAGCTTGGGGATTGGGTCAGATACGCAGTATTTT. Combining the CDR3 with reference TRBV5-1 and TRBJ2-3 gives the whole variable domain KAGVTQTPRYLIKTRGQQVTLSCSPISGHRSVSWYQQTPGQGLQFLFEYFSETQRNKGNFPGRFSGRQFSNSRSEMNVSTLELGDSALYLCASSLGIGSDTQYFGPGTRLTVL.

The sample holds many counts of this clonotype. The chain combines TRBV12-3 or TRBV12-4 with TRBJ2-1; TRBD2 matches 10 bases. This CDR3 region has 13 residues. The V segment lost 8 bases and the J segment 11 bases; nucleotides outside the gene matches: 9. Here the CDR3 DNA reads TGTGCCAGCGGGTCCCTAGCGGGAGCTAAGCAGTTCTTC. It codes for CASGSLAGAKQFF.

In this sample, this clonotype turned up many times. The chain employs TRBV20-1 and TRBJ2-1, with 11 bases matching TRBD2. J lost 8 bases, V lost 0 bases, and 12 bases had no gene match. CDR1 is DFQATT, CDR2 SNEGSKA, per germline (reference sequence). The CDR3 consists of 17 residues. CDR3 residues: CSAREGQLAGVRDEQFF. The CDR3 region has the DNA TGCAGTGCTAGAGAGGGGCAACTAGCGGGAGTCAGAGATGAGCAGTTCTTC.

This clonotype came up many times. The chain recombines TRBV28 with TRBJ1-2, with TRBD1 matching over 8 bases. The CDR3 has 13 amino acids. The trim removed 6 bases at V and 2 bases at J, leaving 2 bases unmatched. From germline, CDR1 is MDHEN and CDR2 SYDVKM. CDR3 in amino acids: CASSRQGNYGYTF. The CDR3 DNA reads TGTGCCAGCAGCCGACAGGGGAACTATGGCTACACCTTC.

About this clonotype itself: A read error may be the cause here, since a much bigger clone is one base away. V and J are TRBV20-1 and TRBJ2-1; 8 nucleotides match TRBD2. This CDR3 region has 17 residues. Germline assignment: CDR1 DFQATT and CDR2 SNEGSKA (reference sequence). The CDR3: CCARDLQSGSSYNEQFF. CDR3 in DNA: TGCTGTGCTAGAGATCTTCAGAGCGGGAGCTCCTACAATGAGCAGTTCTTC.

This rearrangement joins TRBV12-3 or TRBV12-4 to TRBJ2-7; D is possibly TRBD1 (5 bases). Trimming shortened V by 1 base and J by 4 bases, and 17 bases separated the two germline ends. The CDR3 extends over 16 amino acids. The CDR3 loop reads CASSLVGVMGHYEQYF. In DNA form, the CDR3 reads TGTGCCAGCAGTTTAGTAGGGGTCATGGGTCATTACGAGCAGTACTTC.

This clonotype was counted ten times or more. This rearrangement joins TRBV20-1 to TRBJ2-7; 7 nucleotides match TRBD1. This CDR3 has 14 residues. Trimming took 3 bases from V and 2 from J; bases not matched to a gene: 7. Germline lookup yields CDR1 DFQATT and CDR2 SNEGSKA (reference sequence). The CDR3: CSASDRVAAYEQYF. Here the CDR3 DNA reads TGCAGTGCTAGCGACAGGGTCGCCGCCTACGAGCAGTACTTC.

This clonotype appeared many times. The gene calls are TRBV20-1 and TRBJ2-3; 10 bases map to TRBD2. The CDR3 is made up of 14 amino acids. Germline CDR1 is DFQATT and CDR2 is SNEGSKA (reference sequence). The trim removed 5 bases at V and 10 bases at J, leaving 12 bases unmatched. The CDR3 DNA follows: TGCAGTGCTGGGCGGCTAGCGGGAGATCTCTCGCAGTATTTT. It translates to CSAGRLAGDLSQYF.

This clonotype turned up a few times. The chain links TRBV7-2 to TRBJ1-6, with unresolved D. This CDR3 contains 15 residues. Germline V CDR1 and CDR2: SGHTA, FQGNSA. Between the trimmed V and J ends, which lost 3 bases and 5 bases, there was a span of 11 bases. DNA of the CDR3: TGTGCCAGCAGCTTCAACATGCCAAATAATTCACCCCTCCACTTT. As protein: CASSFNMPNNSPLHF. Based on the CDR3 plus reference TRBV7-2 and TRBJ1-6, the full variable domain is GAGVSQSPSNKVTEKGKDVELRCDPISGHTALYWYRQSLGQGLEFLIYFQGNSAPDKSGLPSDRFSAERTGGSVSTLTIQRTQQEDSAVYLCASSFNMPNNSPLHFGNGTRLTVT.

This clonotype has a count of ten or more. The V gene is TRBV5-1, the J gene TRBJ1-4, with D perhaps matching TRBD1 (5 bases). Looked up from germline, CDR1 is SGHRS and CDR2 is YFSETQ. The CDR3 consists of 15 residues. Trimming left V 2 bases short and J 0 bases short, with 8 bases between. The CDR3 region is CASSFGATTNEKLFF. The CDR3 DNA reads TGCGCCAGCAGCTTTGGGGCGACAACTAATGAAAAACTGTTTTTT.

The sample holds a few counts of this clonotype. The rearrangement joins TRBV5-1 to TRBJ2-2; the D is unclear. The CDR3 spans 12 residues. The germline V and J ends were trimmed by 6 bases and 5 bases, with 8 bases remaining between them. CDR1 and CDR2 from the germline V gene are SGHRS and YFSETQ. As DNA, the CDR3 is TGCGCCAGCAAGATCGGGACCGGGGAGCTGTTTTTT. This gives the protein CASKIGTGELFF.

This clonotype was picked up a small number of times. This sequence joins TRBV29-1 and TRBJ2-1; either TRBD1 or TRBD2 may fit D (5 bases each). Germline lookup yields CDR1 SQVTM and CDR2 ANQGSEA. This CDR3 is built from 15 residues. The germline V and J ends were trimmed by 1 base and 1 base, with 11 bases remaining between them. The CDR3 region has the DNA TGCAGCGTTGAAGGAGGGGACCCTTCCTACAATGAGCAGTTCTTC. This translates into CSVEGGDPSYNEQFF.

This clonotype was counted between two and nine times. This chain connects TRBV12-3 or TRBV12-4 to TRBJ2-7, with 14 positions matching TRBD2. Trimming cost V 5 bases and J 7 bases; bases outside gene matches: 19. This CDR3 contains 19 residues. The CDR3 reads CASSLSHMTSGRVNWEQYF. CDR3 bases: TGTGCCAGCAGTCTCTCCCATATGACTAGCGGGAGGGTGAATTGGGAGCAGTACTTC.

This clonotype was found a few times. V and J are TRBV2 and TRBJ2-1, with TRBD2 identical over 14 bases. The CDR3 contains 15 residues. CDR1 and CDR2 from the germline V gene are SNHLY and FYNNEI. The J segment lost 0 bases and the V segment lost 8 bases, leaving 0 bases of the junction unmatched. The CDR3 DNA reads as TGTGCCAGCGGGACTAGCGGGAGCTCCTACAATGAGCAGTTCTTC. Amino acids: CASGTSGSSYNEQFF.